Detailed here is one T cell receptor beta chain. What it binds is unknown. These data belong to a study of shared clonotypes between healthy human individuals. General study findings and limits: Clonotype sharing among donors, it was expected, would be affected by sequencing depth.

Per the germline V gene, CDR1 is SGHRS and CDR2 is YFSETQ. This CDR3 has 13 residues. The V end lost 7 bases, the J end lost 6 bases, and 16 bases lay between the germline ends. Some clones are missing from TCRdb's copy, which holds only in-frame ones; the method was immunoSEQ multiplex PCR. The sample yields around 450,000 clones, roughly three quarters seen once. This receptor was taken from a woman aged 40 to 50 in good health. Some clones in this sample may be carry-over from other donors' samples. The chain uses TRBV5-1 and TRBJ1-2; weak D call: TRBD1 (5 bases). The sequencing input was PBMCs. In DNA, the CDR3 is TGCGCCAGCCGCGACGGGGGAGGAAATGGCTACACCTTC. This sequence encodes CASRDGGGNGYTF.